A selection of T cell receptor beta chains follows, all from one sample in a study of cytomegalovirus exposure and HLA in healthy donors. Profiled with immunoSEQ multiplex PCR; TCRdb holds only in-frame clones, not every one. The sample includes around 99,000 clones, roughly 80% of them seen just once. Material: PBMCs. The source of these receptors is a man aged 30-40 years in good health and CMV-seronegative. CDR3s include the opening cysteine and the closing phenylalanine or tryptophan. A row's size may be missing; if present it is once, few, many or a size class.

abundance,v_gene,CDR3aa
NA,TRBV29-1,CSVDGLTSREQYF
NA,TRBV27,CASSLRGTEQYF
NA,TRBV5-1,CASSLAGEAFF
NA,TRBV6-5,CASTSYTGTGETQYF
NA,TRBV7-3,CASSSRSGWTGELFF
NA,TRBV11-2,CASGGWSEQFF
once,TRBV5-8,CASSLELAGLDTQYF
NA,TRBV5-1,CASSFSGSLAYEQYF
NA,TRBV5-6,CASSFGGWAEAFF
NA,TRBV5-1,CASSGGQTSTDTQYF
NA,TRBV25-1,CASTHRGGNSPLHF
NA,TRBV4-1,CASSQDYRPSGHREQYF
NA,TRBV21-1,CASGRTSGGFTDTQYF
once,TRBV29-1,CSVVSGTGISYNEQFF
few,TRBV4-1,CASSQSPGTANEKLFF
NA,TRBV19,CASSVGLGETEQYF
NA,TRBV13,CASSTDSYGNTIYF
NA,TRBV7-9,CASSPRWNTIYF
NA,TRBV10-3,CAIGGTSGPYNEQFF
NA,TRBV18,CASSPQDRGPLGEQYF
NA,TRBV19,CASSQGPYYEQYF
NA,TRBV19,CASLGYGGNQPQHF
NA,TRBV5-1,CASSPGQSYEQYF
NA,TRBV6-1,CASKTASPEAFF
NA,TRBV6-5,CASRSGTGGNQPQHF
NA,TRBV5-5,CASSRGGNTEAFF
once,TRBV5-4,CASSPPGTGAFKETQYF
few,TRBV27,CASSLNNMNTEAFF
NA,TRBV13,CASSLGGPPQHF
few,TRBV5-4,CASSLALGQGAPDTQYF
few,TRBV12-5,CASARQGTYEQYF
NA,TRBV18,CASSETSGGAYEQYF
NA,TRBV4-1,CASSPSGRAPETQYF
NA,TRBV4-1,CASSQTGTGAAISHF
NA,TRBV15,CATSSELLNQPQHF
NA,TRBV28,CATQTSGLEETQYF
NA,TRBV5-1,CASSLPGTSDSYEQYF
few,TRBV5-5,CASRDQQGSGANVLTF
NA,TRBV5-4,CASSFQGRTDTQYF
NA,TRBV9,CASSGSGGFSTDTQYF
NA,TRBV29-1,CSVPDGGADTF
NA,TRBV4-1,CASSQDLGLNYGYTF
NA,TRBV7-2,CASSVHPPGRTSGYTF
NA,TRBV29-1,CSVERDRGSGANVLTF
NA,TRBV29-1,CSVLYRVEDGYTF
NA,TRBV29-1,CRARWGQGRNTEAFF
NA,TRBV7-9,CASSPGGRGNTIYF
NA,TRBV2,CATPGGVSSGEQYF
NA,TRBV6-4,CASSERAGGTDTQYF
few,TRBV4-1,CASSQSETVGTGAEKLFF
NA,TRBV11-3,CASSSGGEGDTQYF
NA,TRBV27,CASSQGQGYGYTF
NA,TRBV11-2,CASSLIPEGRYNEQFF
NA,TRBV19,CASSNLISDRDEAFF